This T cell receptor (beta chain) came from a study of response to subunit inactivated influenza vaccine. TCRdb redid the calling of the RT-PCR reads with MiXCR, one entry per CDR3 protein. The sample shows 150,000 to 200,000 distinct CDR3 sequences, about an eighth of them seen only once. This same sample was also taken into another study, of T cells expressing NK-cell markers. Per that study: Researchers built TCR beta cDNA using 5'RACE template switching with UMIs.

This sequence originates from a man aged 45-65 years who received an inactivated influenza vaccine. The material was CD8+ T cells sorted from PBMCs, obtained about 12 days after vaccination.

CDR3 coding DNA: TGCAGTGCTAGAGATATGGTTAGCGGGAGGGCCCCCTACTTC. Its protein is CSARDMVSGRAPYF. The V call is TRBV20-1, the J call TRBJ2-7, with 11 bases aligning to TRBD2. The ends lost 0 bases at V and 13 bases at J; junction bases unmatched: 11. Germline CDR1 reads DFQATT; CDR2 reads SNEGSKA (reference sequence). This CDR3 contains 14 residues.